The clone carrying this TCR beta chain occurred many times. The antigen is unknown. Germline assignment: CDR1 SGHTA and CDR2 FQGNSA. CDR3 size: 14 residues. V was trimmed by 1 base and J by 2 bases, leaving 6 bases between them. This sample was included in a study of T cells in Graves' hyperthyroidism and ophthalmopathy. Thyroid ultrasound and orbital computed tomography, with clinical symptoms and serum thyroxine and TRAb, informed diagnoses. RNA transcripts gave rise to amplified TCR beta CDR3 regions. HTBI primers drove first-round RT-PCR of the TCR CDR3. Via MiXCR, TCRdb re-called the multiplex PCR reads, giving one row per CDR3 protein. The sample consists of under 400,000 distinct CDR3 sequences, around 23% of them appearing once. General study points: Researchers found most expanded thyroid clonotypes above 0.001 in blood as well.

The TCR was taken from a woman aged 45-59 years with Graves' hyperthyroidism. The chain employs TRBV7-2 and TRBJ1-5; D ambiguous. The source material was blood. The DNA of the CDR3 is TGTGCCAGCAGCTTAGGGGGTCGCAATCAGCCCCAGCATTTT. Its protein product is CASSLGGRNQPQHF.